The source of this TCR beta chain is a study of a mutant IDH1 vaccine in newly diagnosed glioma. Study at large: In weeks 1, 3, 5, 7, 11, 15, 19 and 23, patients were immunized, eight times in all. Treatment recipients were approximately 60% male and around 40% female, and their mean age was roughly 40 years.

Points on this clone: What it binds is not known.

The CDR3 is made up of 13 amino acids. With 6 bases removed from V and 7 bases from J, the gap between germline ends came to 16 bases. Germline V CDR1 and CDR2: MNHNY, SVGAGI (reference sequence). TCRdb's table, derived via immunoSEQ multiplex PCR, lists solely in-frame clones and lacks some. The sample includes about 36,000 clones, 80% of them seen just once. Stated time point: week 11, during vaccination. The content of each vaccine dose was 300 ug of mutant IDH1 20-mer peptide, and topical imiquimod accompanied it. The chain uses TRBV6-6 and TRBJ2-7; D not resolved. Source: peripheral blood mononuclear cells (PBMCs), taken from a glioma patient whose treatment included an IDH1 peptide vaccine. This TCR was recovered from a woman under 40 with glioma. Some clones in this sample may be carry-over from other donors' samples. CDR3 in amino acids: CASSPTDGVEQYF. The CDR3, as DNA: TGTGCCAGCAGCCCAACGGACGGAGTAGAGCAGTACTTC.